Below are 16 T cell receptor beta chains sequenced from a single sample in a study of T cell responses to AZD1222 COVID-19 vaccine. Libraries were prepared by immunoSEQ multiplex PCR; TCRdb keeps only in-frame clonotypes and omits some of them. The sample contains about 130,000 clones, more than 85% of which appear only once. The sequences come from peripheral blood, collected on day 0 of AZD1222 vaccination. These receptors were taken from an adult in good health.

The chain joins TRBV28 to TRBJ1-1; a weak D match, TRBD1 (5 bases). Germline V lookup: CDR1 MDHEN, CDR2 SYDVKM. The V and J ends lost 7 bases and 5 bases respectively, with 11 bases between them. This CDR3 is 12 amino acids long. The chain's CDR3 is CASTLGGTEAFF. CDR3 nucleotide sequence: TGTGCCAGCACTCTCGGGGGGACTGAAGCTTTCTTT.

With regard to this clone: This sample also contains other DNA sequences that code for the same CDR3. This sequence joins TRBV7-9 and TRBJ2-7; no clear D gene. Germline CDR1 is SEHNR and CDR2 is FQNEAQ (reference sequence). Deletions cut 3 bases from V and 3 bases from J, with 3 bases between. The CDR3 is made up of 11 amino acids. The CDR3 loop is CASSFSYEQYF. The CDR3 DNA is TGTGCCAGCAGCTTCAGCTACGAGCAGTACTTC.

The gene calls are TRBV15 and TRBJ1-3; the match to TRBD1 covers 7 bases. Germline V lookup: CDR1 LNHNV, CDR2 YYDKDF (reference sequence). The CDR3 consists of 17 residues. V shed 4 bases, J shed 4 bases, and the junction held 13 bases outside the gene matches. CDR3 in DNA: TGTGCCACCAGCACGACCGGTTACAGGGGTTCGGGAAACACCATATATTTT. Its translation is CATSTTGYRGSGNTIYF.

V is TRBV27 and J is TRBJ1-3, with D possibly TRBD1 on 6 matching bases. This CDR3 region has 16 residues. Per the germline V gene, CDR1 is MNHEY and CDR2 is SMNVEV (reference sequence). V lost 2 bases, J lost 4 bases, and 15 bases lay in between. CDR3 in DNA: TGTGCCAGCAGTTTAGGCACGGGGGCGCCCGGAAACACCATATATTTT. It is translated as CASSLGTGAPGNTIYF.

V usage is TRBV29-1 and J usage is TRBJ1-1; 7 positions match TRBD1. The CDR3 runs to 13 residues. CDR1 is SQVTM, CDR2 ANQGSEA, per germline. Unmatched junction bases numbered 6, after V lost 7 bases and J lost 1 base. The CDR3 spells CSARQGGNTEAFF. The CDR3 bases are TGCAGCGCCCGACAGGGAGGGAACACTGAAGCTTTCTTT.

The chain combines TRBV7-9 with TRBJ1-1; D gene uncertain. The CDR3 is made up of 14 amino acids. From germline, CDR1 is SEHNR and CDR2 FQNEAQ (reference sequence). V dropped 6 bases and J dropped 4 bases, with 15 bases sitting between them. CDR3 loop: CASRPQKRGTEAFF. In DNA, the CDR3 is TGTGCCAGCAGGCCGCAGAAGCGGGGCACTGAAGCTTTCTTT. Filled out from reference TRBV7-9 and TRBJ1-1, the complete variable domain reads DTGVSQNPRHKITKRGQNVTFRCDPISEHNRLYWYRQTLGQGPEFLTYFQNEAQLEKSRLLSDRFSAERPKGSFSTLEIQRTEQGDSAMYLCASRPQKRGTEAFFGQGTRLTVV.

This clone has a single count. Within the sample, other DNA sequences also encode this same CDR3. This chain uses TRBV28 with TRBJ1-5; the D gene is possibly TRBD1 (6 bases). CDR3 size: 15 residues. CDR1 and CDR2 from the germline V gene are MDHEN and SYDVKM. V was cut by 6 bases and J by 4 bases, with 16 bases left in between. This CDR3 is CASSPGGGGNQPQHF. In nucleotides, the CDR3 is TGTGCCAGCAGCCCCGGAGGGGGGGGGAATCAGCCCCAGCATTTT. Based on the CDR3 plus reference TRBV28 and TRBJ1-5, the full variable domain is DVKVTQSSRYLVKRTGEKVFLECVQDMDHENMFWYRQDPGLGLRLIYFSYDVKMKEKGDIPEGYSVSREKKERFSLILESASTNQTSMYLCASSPGGGGNQPQHFGDGTRLSIL.

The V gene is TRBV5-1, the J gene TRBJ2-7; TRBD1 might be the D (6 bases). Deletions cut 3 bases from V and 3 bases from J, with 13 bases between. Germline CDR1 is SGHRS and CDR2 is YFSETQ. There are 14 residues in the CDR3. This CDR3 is CASSSSGDVYEQYF. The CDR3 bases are TGCGCCAGCAGCTCTTCAGGGGACGTCTACGAGCAGTACTTC.

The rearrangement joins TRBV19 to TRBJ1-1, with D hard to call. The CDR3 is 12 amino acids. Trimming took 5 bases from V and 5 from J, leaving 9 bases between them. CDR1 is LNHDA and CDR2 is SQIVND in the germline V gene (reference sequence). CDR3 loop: CASSDYRTEAFF. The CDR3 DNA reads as TGTGCCAGTAGTGATTACAGAACTGAAGCTTTCTTT.

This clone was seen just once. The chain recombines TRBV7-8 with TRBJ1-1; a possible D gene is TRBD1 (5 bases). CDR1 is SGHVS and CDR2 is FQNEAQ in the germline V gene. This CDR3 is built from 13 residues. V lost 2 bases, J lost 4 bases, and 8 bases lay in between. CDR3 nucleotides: TGTGCCAGCAGCTTAAGGGGAAGCACTGAAGCTTTCTTT. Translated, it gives CASSLRGSTEAFF. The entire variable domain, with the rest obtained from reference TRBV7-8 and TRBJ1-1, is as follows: GAGVSQSPRYKVAKRGQDVALRCDPISGHVSLFWYQQALGQGPEFLTYFQNEAQLDKSGLPSDRFFAERPEGSVSTLKIQRTQQEDSAVYLCASSLRGSTEAFFGQGTRLTVV.

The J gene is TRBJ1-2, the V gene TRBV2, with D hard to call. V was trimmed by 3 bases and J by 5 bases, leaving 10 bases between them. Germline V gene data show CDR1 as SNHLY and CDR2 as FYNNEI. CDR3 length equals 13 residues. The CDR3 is CASSDEGRYGYTF. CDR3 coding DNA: TGTGCCAGCAGTGATGAAGGGAGATATGGCTACACCTTC.

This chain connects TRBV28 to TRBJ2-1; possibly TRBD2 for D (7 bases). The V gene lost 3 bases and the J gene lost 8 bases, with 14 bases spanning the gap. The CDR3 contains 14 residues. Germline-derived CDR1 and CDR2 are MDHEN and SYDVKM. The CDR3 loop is CASSLEQGGYEQFF. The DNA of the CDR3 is TGTGCCAGCAGTTTGGAACAGGGAGGGTATGAGCAGTTCTTC.

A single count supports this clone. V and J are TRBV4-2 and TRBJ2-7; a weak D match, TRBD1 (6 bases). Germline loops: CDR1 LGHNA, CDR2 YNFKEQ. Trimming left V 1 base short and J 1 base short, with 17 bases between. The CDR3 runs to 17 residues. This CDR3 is CASSQAESHRVSYEQYF. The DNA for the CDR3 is TGTGCCAGCAGCCAAGCAGAGTCCCACAGGGTGTCCTACGAGCAGTACTTC.

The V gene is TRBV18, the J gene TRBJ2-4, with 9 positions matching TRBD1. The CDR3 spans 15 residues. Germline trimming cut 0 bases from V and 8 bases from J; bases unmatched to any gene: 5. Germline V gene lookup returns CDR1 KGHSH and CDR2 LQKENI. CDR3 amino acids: CASSPPRQGDHIQYF. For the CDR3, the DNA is TGTGCCAGCTCACCACCTAGACAGGGGGATCACATTCAGTACTTC. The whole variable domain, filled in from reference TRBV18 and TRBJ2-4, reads NAGVMQNPRHLVRRRGQEARLRCSPMKGHSHVYWYRQLPEEGLKFMVYLQKENIIDESGMPKERFSAEFPKEGPSILRIQQVVRGDSAAYFCASSPPRQGDHIQYFGAGTRLSVL.

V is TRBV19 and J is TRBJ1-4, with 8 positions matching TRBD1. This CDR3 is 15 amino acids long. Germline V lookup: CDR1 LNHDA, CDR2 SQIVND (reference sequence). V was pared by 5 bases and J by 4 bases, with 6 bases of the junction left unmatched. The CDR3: CASSPPGQVNEKLFF. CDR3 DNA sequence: TGTGCCAGTAGTCCGCCGGGACAGGTTAATGAAAAACTGTTTTTT.

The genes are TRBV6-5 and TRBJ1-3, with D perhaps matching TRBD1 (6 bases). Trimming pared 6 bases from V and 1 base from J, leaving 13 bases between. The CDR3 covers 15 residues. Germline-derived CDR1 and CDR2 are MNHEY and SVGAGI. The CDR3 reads CASSVYGQSGNTIYF. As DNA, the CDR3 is TGTGCCAGCAGCGTTTACGGACAGTCTGGAAACACCATATATTTT.